A selection of T cell receptor beta chains follows, all from one sample in a study of monozygotic twins with inflammatory bowel disease. TCRdb re-called the 5' RACE reads and gives one entry per CDR3 protein, without DNA. This sample's table has 150,000 to 200,000 distinct CDR3 sequences. Sample: blood. These receptors came from a human donor with ulcerative colitis or Crohn's disease, or a healthy co-twin of an affected twin (not recorded which). The CDR3 runs from the conserved cysteine through the conserved F or W. Fields, in order: J gene, V gene, CDR3 protein.

TRBJ2-1 TRBV6-1 CASSEGTAYNEQFF
TRBJ2-7 TRBV7-9 CASSPLGQESDYEQYF
TRBJ2-7 TRBV7-9 CASSLVGGNYEQYF
TRBJ1-2 TRBV28 CASTSEELRGYTF
TRBJ1-3 TRBV5-1 CASSLKPPAQGGGNTIYF
TRBJ2-7 TRBV29-1 CSVEGQGLAEQYF
TRBJ1-2 TRBV24-1 CATSDSENSYGYTF
TRBJ1-5 TRBV5-4 CASSLDAAFQPQHF
TRBJ2-1 TRBV5-1 CASSSGTGLRDEQFF
TRBJ1-4 TRBV5-1 CASSLGQGSTNEKLFF
TRBJ1-2 TRBV3-1 CASSRKRANYGYTF
TRBJ2-1 TRBV6-5 CASSLQASYNEQFF
TRBJ2-1 TRBV20-1 CSARKVAGGVGYYNEQFF